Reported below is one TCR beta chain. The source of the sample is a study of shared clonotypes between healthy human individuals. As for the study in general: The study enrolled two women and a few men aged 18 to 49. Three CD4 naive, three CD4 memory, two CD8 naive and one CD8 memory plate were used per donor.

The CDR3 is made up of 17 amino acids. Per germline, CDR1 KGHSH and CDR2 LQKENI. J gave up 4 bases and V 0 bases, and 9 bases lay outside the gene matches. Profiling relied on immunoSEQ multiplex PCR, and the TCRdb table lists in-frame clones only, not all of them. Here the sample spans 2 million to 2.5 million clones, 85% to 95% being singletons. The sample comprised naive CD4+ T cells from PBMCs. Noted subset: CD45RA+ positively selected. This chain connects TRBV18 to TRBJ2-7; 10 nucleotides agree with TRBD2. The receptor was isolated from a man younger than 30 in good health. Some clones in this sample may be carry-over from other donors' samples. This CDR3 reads CASSPPFSAGGGYEQYF. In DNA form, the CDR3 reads TGTGCCAGCTCACCACCGTTCTCAGCGGGAGGGGGTTACGAGCAGTACTTC. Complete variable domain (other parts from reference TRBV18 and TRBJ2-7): NAGVMQNPRHLVRRRGQEARLRCSPMKGHSHVYWYRQLPEEGLKFMVYLQKENIIDESGMPKERFSAEFPKEGPSILRIQQVVRGDSAAYFCASSPPFSAGGGYEQYFGPGTRLTVT.